This TCR beta chain was sequenced for a study of CD8 T cells in Susac syndrome. The CDR3 spans 14 residues. Trimming took off 7 bases at V and 3 bases at J, with 16 bases between the two ends. Germline V lookup: CDR1 MNHEY, CDR2 SMNVEV (reference sequence). RNA was extracted with the RNeasy kit, and a quantity of roughly 0.5 to 1 ug was reverse transcribed using random hexamers. TCRdb analysed the immunoSEQ multiplex PCR reads with MiXCR anew, one entry per CDR3 protein. The sample has more than 110,000 distinct CDR3 sequences; 94% are singletons. This chain joins TRBV27 and TRBJ2-7; D is perhaps TRBD1 or TRBD2 (5 bases each). The sequence came from a human donor in good health. Sequencing was carried out using CD8+ T cells from PBMCs. CDR3 DNA sequence: TGTGCCAGCACCCCCGGCCGGGGCCTCTACGAGCAGTACTTC. Encoded protein: CASTPGRGLYEQYF.